This passage covers 11 T cell receptor beta chains from one sample sequenced in a study of T cell repertoires in aging, cancer and after chemotherapy (dated by TCRdb to about 2019). TCR beta rearrangements were amplified from genomic DNA isolated from peripheral blood, not from sorted cells or RNA. The listed sequencing device is Illumina MiSeq. Using a mixed TRB-A/B primer pool, multiplex touch-down PCR amplified rearranged TRB sequences covering the V, D and J segments. TCRdb redid the processing of the public reads, applying fastp at Q25 and MiXCR, and retained in-frame beta chains. Merged by CDR3 protein, the rows form single entries marked with the most common genes and DNA. A total of fewer than 4,000 distinct CDR3 sequences appear in this sample, about 35% of them only once. The ten largest account for about 45% of the sample. Sequenced material: blood. The receptors derive from a human donor in good health.

In its sample, this clonotype was seen a few times. The chain links TRBV5-5 to TRBJ2-7; D gene ambiguous. Trimming removed 4 bases at V and 5 bases at J, with 7 bases between. The CDR3 sequence is 11 residues long. Per the germline V gene, CDR1 is SGHKS and CDR2 is YYEKEE (reference sequence). CDR3 coding DNA: TGTGCCAGCAGCCTGTATGACGAGCAGTACTTC. It encodes CASSLYDEQYF. The full variable domain, its missing parts supplied by reference TRBV5-5 and TRBJ2-7, is DAGVTQSPTHLIKTRGQQVTLRCSPISGHKSVSWYQQVLGQGPQFIFQYYEKEERGRGNFPDRFSARQFPNYSSELNVNALLLGDSALYLCASSLYDEQYFGPGTRLTVT.

DNA for the CDR3: TGCAGTGCTAGTCCCCCCCGAGGGGGTTCCTACGAGCAGTACTTC. It yields the protein CSASPPRGGSYEQYF. The chain uses TRBV20-1 and TRBJ2-7; D is possibly TRBD1 (6 bases). The CDR3 contains 15 residues. CDR1 and CDR2 from the germline V gene are DFQATT and SNEGSKA (reference sequence). Trimming removed 3 bases from V and 1 base from J, with 16 bases in between.

The genes are TRBV6-6 and TRBJ1-1; TRBD1 aligns across 7 bases. The CDR3 is 17 amino acids. Germline V gives CDR1 MNHNY, CDR2 SVGAGI (reference sequence). The V gene end was trimmed by 2 bases and the J gene end by 3 bases; junction bases not matched to a gene: 12. The CDR3 here is CASSYTKGRGADTEAFF. DNA of the CDR3: TGTGCCAGCAGTTACACCAAGGGCAGGGGGGCCGACACTGAAGCTTTCTTT.

V gene TRBV6-2 or TRBV6-3 combines with J gene TRBJ1-1; perhaps TRBD1 as D (5 bases). This CDR3 region has 14 residues. Germline CDR1 reads MNHEY; CDR2 reads SVGEGT. Trimming left V 0 bases short and J 4 bases short, with 9 bases between. The CDR3 DNA reads TGTGCCAGCAGTTACTCGGGGGTAGCCACTGAAGCTTTCTTT. Its translation is CASSYSGVATEAFF.

The rearrangement links TRBV11-1 to TRBJ1-6; D perhaps matches TRBD1 (5 bases). Germline V gene sequence: CDR1 SGHAT, CDR2 FQDESV (reference sequence). The CDR3 has 14 residues. V gave up 5 bases and J gave up 8 bases, with 13 bases separating them. The CDR3 DNA follows: TGTGCCAGCAGCCGCAGGGTATCGGATTCACCCCTCCACTTT. Its translation: CASSRRVSDSPLHF. Full variable domain (missing parts from reference TRBV11-1 and TRBJ1-6): EAEVAQSPRYKITEKSQAVAFWCDPISGHATLYWYRQILGQGPELLVQFQDESVVDDSQLPKDRFSAERLKGVDSTLKIQPAELGDSAMYLCASSRRVSDSPLHFGNGTRLTVT.

This clonotype was seen a handful of times. This chain connects TRBV10-3 to TRBJ1-1; TRBD1 agrees at 7 bases. V shed 6 bases, J shed 4 bases, and the junction held 11 bases outside the gene matches. Germline lookup yields CDR1 ENHRY and CDR2 SYGVKD. This CDR3 is 15 amino acids long. The CDR3 region is CAISPQTGFSTEAFF. CDR3 sequence (DNA): TGTGCCATCAGCCCGCAGACAGGGTTCAGCACTGAAGCTTTCTTT.

V is TRBV5-6 and J is TRBJ2-7; 7 bases align to TRBD2. Looked up from germline, CDR1 is SGHDT and CDR2 is YYEEEE. This CDR3 is 14 amino acids long. V lost 4 bases and J lost 0; bases outside the gene matches: 4. The DNA for the CDR3 is TGTGCCAGCAGCCCGCGGGGGAGCTCCTACGAGCAGTACTTC. Protein: CASSPRGSSYEQYF.

This clonotype was seen just once. The CDR3 DNA reads as TGTGCCAGCAGTGACGGGTTTAACACTGAAGCTTTCTTT. Its translation is CASSDGFNTEAFF. This rearrangement joins TRBV6-1 to TRBJ1-1; the D is unclear. The CDR3 is 13 residues long. V was shortened by 3 bases and J by 2 bases, with 7 bases between the two germline ends. In germline, CDR1 is MNHNS, CDR2 SASEGT.

This clonotype has only one observation. The chain employs TRBV6-2 or TRBV6-3 and TRBJ2-3, with no clear D. The germline gives CDR1 MNHEY, CDR2 SVGEGT. V lost 9 bases, J lost 6 bases, and 10 bases lay in between. There are 11 residues in the CDR3. DNA of the CDR3: TGTGCCAGTGATTTGACGGATACGCAGTATTTT. Protein: CASDLTDTQYF.

By proportion, this clonotype is medium-sized. J is TRBJ2-2 and V is TRBV5-5; tentatively, D is TRBD1 (6 bases). Trimming shortened V by 2 bases and J by 1 base, and 6 bases separated the two germline ends. The germline V gene has CDR1 SGHKS and CDR2 YYEKEE (reference sequence). CDR3 size: 14 residues. CDR3 amino acids: CASSLGGNTGELFF. For the CDR3, the DNA is TGTGCCAGCAGCTTAGGGGGGAACACCGGGGAGCTGTTTTTT.

This clonotype was observed a single time. The gene calls are TRBV6-5 and TRBJ1-4; D uncertain. V gave up 4 bases and J gave up 3 bases, with 9 bases separating them. Per germline, CDR1 MNHEY and CDR2 SVGAGI. The CDR3 spans 14 residues. CDR3 in amino acids: CASSSSLANEKLFF. The CDR3 DNA sequence: TGTGCCAGCAGTTCGTCATTAGCTAATGAAAAACTGTTTTTT.